The clone carrying this TCR beta chain appeared once. This CDR3 has 12 residues. Per germline, CDR1 MNHNY and CDR2 SVGAGI (reference sequence). V was cut by 0 bases and J by 7 bases, with 6 bases left in between. During surgery, about 0.5-1 mL peripheral blood was drawn from four of eight donors. The data derive from a study of human thymus T cells. Produced via immunoSEQ multiplex PCR; TCRdb's table is partial and in-frame only. Of roughly 60,000 clones in the sample, roughly 94% are singletons; the top ten hold roughly 5.6%. Specimen: blood. J is TRBJ1-1 and V is TRBV6-6, with D hard to call. The clonotype was recovered from a boy under three years old with a congenital heart defect but otherwise immunologically healthy. The CDR3 reads CASSYSTGEAFF. CDR3 nucleotide sequence: TGTGCCAGCAGTTACTCAACTGGTGAAGCTTTCTTT.